In this sample, the clone carrying this T cell receptor beta chain turned up many times. Antigen: not known. The sample is drawn from a study of T cells in Graves' hyperthyroidism and ophthalmopathy. Turning to the study itself: Pretreatment peripheral blood was obtained at initial diagnosis. Points from the study as a whole: Most clonotypes expanded in thyroid above 0.001 were likewise present in blood.

The germline gives CDR1 MDHEN, CDR2 SYDVKM. This CDR3 comprises 14 residues. The V end was cut by 3 bases, the J end by 7 bases, with 13 bases between. The PBMCs studied were ones that came from roughly 9.1 ml fresh peripheral blood. The investigators amplified TCR beta CDR3 regions from RNA transcripts. First-round RT-PCR with HTBI primers amplified the TCR CDR3 region. TCRdb ran MiXCR on the multiplex PCR reads and lists one entry per CDR3 protein. The sample records 450,000 to 600,000 distinct CDR3 sequences, less than 20% being singletons. The rearrangement joins TRBV28 to TRBJ1-5, with unresolved D. Sequencing used blood. This TCR was recovered from a man aged 40-50 years with Graves' ophthalmopathy. CDR3 nucleotide sequence: TGTGCCAGCAGTTTGGGTGGGGTAGGGCAGCCCCAGCATTTT. Translating gives CASSLGGVGQPQHF.